This passage covers 15 T cell receptor beta chains from one sample sequenced in a study of blood T cell repertoires in COVID-19. Sequencing used immunoSEQ multiplex PCR; TCRdb keeps in-frame clones, though not all of them. The sample contains 100,000 to 150,000 clones, more than 85% of which appear only once. Sequencing was performed on peripheral blood. These receptors were obtained from a man aged 55 to 70 with COVID-19, enrolled during active disease.

The chain links TRBV18 to TRBJ2-7; no firm D call. The CDR3 is 13 amino acids. Trimming took off 0 bases at V and 3 bases at J, with 6 bases between the two ends. Germline CDR1 KGHSH, CDR2 LQKENI. The CDR3 sequence is CASSPPRGYEQYF. Written as DNA, the CDR3 is TGTGCCAGCTCACCACCTAGAGGCTACGAGCAGTACTTC.

As to this clone: Just one base apart from a much larger clone, this may be a read error. Other DNA sequences in the sample encode the same CDR3. The rearrangement uses TRBV3-1 (or the pseudogene TRBV3-2) and TRBJ1-1; 9 nucleotides match TRBD1. The germline gives CDR1 LGHDT, CDR2 YNNKEL (reference sequence). V dropped 2 bases and J dropped 4; count of bases not matched to a gene: 2. This CDR3 is 14 amino acids long. DNA for the CDR3: TGTGCCAGCAGCCAAATGACAGGGGGCACTGAAGCTTTCTTT. It specifies CASSQMTGGTEAFF.

The CDR3 sequence is CARPDRDSGNTIYF. The CDR3 DNA reads TGTGCCAGACCGGACAGGGACTCTGGAAACACCATATATTTT. This chain joins TRBV6-4 and TRBJ1-3, with 8 positions matching TRBD1. Germline values: CDR1 MRHNA, CDR2 SNTAGT. This CDR3 contains 14 residues. After removal of 9 bases from V and 0 bases from J, the junction contained 4 bases not matched to a gene.

The chain couples TRBV7-9 to TRBJ1-3, with 9 bases aligning to TRBD1. The germline CDR1 and CDR2 sequences are SEHNR and FQNEAQ (reference sequence). The V segment lost 1 base and the J segment 8 bases; nucleotides outside the gene matches: 9. The CDR3 totals 16 residues. DNA for the CDR3: TGTGCCAGCAGCTTAGTACCGGGACAGGGAGAAGACACCATATATTTT. It is translated as CASSLVPGQGEDTIYF.

This rearrangement joins TRBV30 to TRBJ2-2; D perhaps matches TRBD1 (6 bases). Germline V gives CDR1 GTSNPN, CDR2 SVGIG (reference sequence). This CDR3 contains 13 residues. Deletions cut 2 bases from V and 7 bases from J, with 11 bases between. The CDR3 here is CAWSSQGVGELFF. The CDR3 DNA reads as TGTGCCTGGAGTTCACAGGGAGTCGGGGAGCTGTTTTTT.

The chain uses TRBV5-1 and TRBJ2-5; 9 nucleotides line up with TRBD2. The CDR3 is 15 residues long. J gave up 6 bases and V 0 bases, and 6 bases lay outside the gene matches. CDR1 SGHRS and CDR2 YFSETQ come from the germline V gene. CDR3 residues: CASSLEAGGVKTQYF. For the CDR3, the DNA is TGCGCCAGCAGCTTGGAAGCGGGGGGAGTAAAGACCCAGTACTTC.

The V and J genes are TRBV3-1 (or the pseudogene TRBV3-2) and TRBJ1-1; 7 bases map to TRBD1. Germline V gives CDR1 LGHDT, CDR2 YNNKEL (reference sequence). Losses at the gene ends were 7 bases for V and 1 base for J; bases not matched to a gene: 3. The CDR3 is 13 residues long. CDR3 nucleotide sequence: TGTGCCAGCATTGGGACAGCGAACACTGAAGCTTTCTTT. It specifies CASIGTANTEAFF.

The genes are TRBV6-1 and TRBJ1-5, with 9 bases aligning to TRBD1. Germline V CDR1 and CDR2: MNHNS, SASEGT. The CDR3 length is 15 residues. J was trimmed by 5 bases and V by 2 bases; bases with no gene match: 4. CDR3 sequence: CASSENRGQDQPQHF. The DNA of the CDR3 is TGTGCCAGCAGTGAAAACAGGGGGCAGGATCAGCCCCAGCATTTT.

In its sample, this clone was seen a few times. The rearrangement uses TRBV6-5 and TRBJ1-5; D is ambiguous. CDR1 is MNHEY and CDR2 is SVGAGI in the germline V gene. Trimming pared 0 bases from V and 1 base from J, leaving 7 bases between. The CDR3 loop spans 15 amino acids. The CDR3 nucleotides are TGTGCCAGCAGTTACTCGGTGGGCAGCAATCAGCCCCAGCATTTT. Translating it yields CASSYSVGSNQPQHF.

The rearrangement links TRBV19 to TRBJ1-1; 7 bases are shared with TRBD1. This CDR3 comprises 16 residues. CDR1 is LNHDA and CDR2 is SQIVND in the germline V gene (reference sequence). Trimming took 5 bases from V and 2 from J; bases not matched to a gene: 11. CDR3 sequence (DNA): TGTGCCAGTAGTTCCACCACCGGGACAGCAAACACTGAAGCTTTCTTT. Its translation: CASSSTTGTANTEAFF. Supplemented by reference TRBV19 and TRBJ1-1, the full variable domain reads DGGITQSPKYLFRKEGQNVTLSCEQNLNHDAMYWYRQDPGQGLRLIYYSQIVNDFQKGDIAEGYSVSREKKESFPLTVTSAQKNPTAFYLCASSSTTGTANTEAFFGQGTRLTVV.

The CDR3 sequence is CASSYSGQGASTEAFF. DNA of the CDR3: TGTGCCAGCAGTTACTCGGGACAGGGGGCATCTACTGAAGCTTTCTTT. This chain connects TRBV6-2 or TRBV6-3 to TRBJ1-1, with 12 bases identical to TRBD1. The germline V gene has CDR1 MNHEY and CDR2 SVGEGT. The length of the CDR3 is 16 residues. V lost 0 bases and J lost 5; bases outside the gene matches: 4.

J is TRBJ1-5 and V is TRBV30, with D possibly matching TRBD1 (6 bases). Germline-derived CDR1 and CDR2 are GTSNPN and SVGIG (reference sequence). Trimming removed 0 bases from V and 6 bases from J, with 12 bases in between. CDR3 length equals 14 residues. The CDR3: CAWSVGRGSQPQHF. CDR3 sequence (DNA): TGTGCCTGGAGTGTCGGCAGGGGAAGTCAGCCCCAGCATTTT.

The chain joins TRBV7-2 to TRBJ2-2; 7 positions match TRBD1. The CDR3 has 14 amino acids. The germline CDR1 and CDR2 sequences are SGHTA and FQGNSA. V dropped 6 bases and J dropped 4; count of bases not matched to a gene: 5. The CDR3 DNA sequence: TGTGCCAGCAGGCCGGGACAGACCACCGGGGAGCTGTTTTTT. It translates to CASRPGQTTGELFF.

CDR3 protein: CASSLALAYEQYF. The CDR3 region has the DNA TGTGCCAGCAGCTTAGCGCTAGCCTACGAGCAGTACTTC. J is TRBJ2-7 and V is TRBV11-2; D is uncertain. V lost 1 base, J lost 2 bases, and 6 bases lay in between. The germline gives CDR1 SGHAT, CDR2 FQNNGV. The CDR3 runs to 13 residues.

The chain has TRBV3-1 (or the pseudogene TRBV3-2) and TRBJ1-5; maybe TRBD1 (5 bases). The germline gives CDR1 LGHDT, CDR2 YNNKEL (reference sequence). The CDR3 runs 18 residues. V was shortened by 0 bases and J by 1 base, with 16 bases between the two germline ends. CDR3 DNA sequence: TGTGCCAGCAGCCAAGATCCGGCAGGGCGTCGAAGCAATCAGCCCCAGCATTTT. Its protein is CASSQDPAGRRSNQPQHF.